This T cell receptor beta chain was captured in a study of CD8 T cells in Susac syndrome. Study conclusions and caveats: The study admitted that it had a relatively small number of individuals in its TCR sequencing and HLA analysis.

Random hexamers were used to reverse transcribe an amount of about 0.45 to 1 ug RNA. TCRdb reprocessed the immunoSEQ multiplex PCR reads with MiXCR, giving one entry per CDR3 protein. The data contain about 180,000 distinct CDR3 sequences, 95% of them singletons. In the case of this clonotype: No antigen is known for it.

The sequenced target, TCR beta, came from blood CD8+ and CD4+ T cells. The patients who served as multiple sclerosis controls were treatment-naive and had stable or active relapsing-remitting disease that fulfilled the revised McDonald criteria. It was negative isolation that provided the CD8+ and CD4+ T cells, whereas TEMRA cells were enriched by FACS. The sample comprised CD8+ T cells from PBMCs. The sequence derives from a human donor with multiple sclerosis.

CDR3: CASSSGTGPYGYTF. DNA of the CDR3: TGTGCCAGCAGTTCCGGGACAGGGCCTTATGGCTACACCTTC. The chain uses TRBV6-2 or TRBV6-3 and TRBJ1-2; 9 bases agree with TRBD1. CDR1 and CDR2 from the germline V gene are MNHEY and SVGEGT. The CDR3 loop spans 14 amino acids. J gave up 5 bases and V 4 bases, and 5 bases lay outside the gene matches.